This T cell receptor (beta chain) was profiled in a study of identical twins. Overall study findings and caveats: Monozygotic twins shared more out-of-frame TCR alpha than recombination models predicted.

A universal primer site was created by template switching, with the cDNA bearing unique molecular identifiers. MiXCR, applied by TCRdb to the 5' RACE reads, yields one record per CDR3 protein. The table includes some 500,000 distinct CDR3 sequences, more than 9% detected once. Only a few counts were recorded for this clonotype. Its cognate antigen is unknown. This CDR3 comprises 16 residues. The V end lost 2 bases, the J end lost 5 bases, and 15 bases lay between the germline ends. Germline V gives CDR1 LGHNA, CDR2 YSLEER. Donors were all healthy Caucasians. This sample was shared with a second study, whose subject was yellow fever vaccine responses in identical twins. This second study notes: Twins reportedly had a vaccine T cell response that seemed partly convergent, partly personalized.

The source of this sequence is a woman aged 18-29 years in good health. Sample: PBMCs. This sequence joins TRBV4-3 and TRBJ2-2, with unresolved D. In DNA form, the CDR3 reads TGCGCCAGCAGCCAACTCCCTACCTTGGAAACCGGGGAGCTGTTTTTT. This translates into CASSQLPTLETGELFF.